The clone carrying this TCR beta chain was seen ten or more times. Its antigen is still unknown. This record comes from a study of T-cell memory formation after mild COVID-19. Whole-study results and caveats: Contracting clones, day 15 to 85, had balanced CD4/CD8, and later expanders favored CD4+.

The CDR3 loop spans 14 amino acids. Germline loops: CDR1 MNHEY, CDR2 SVGAGI. The V end lost 5 bases, the J end lost 0 bases, and 11 bases lay between the germline ends. 5'RACE primed from the constant segment yielded TCR alpha and TCR beta cDNA libraries bearing sample barcodes and UMIs. One entry per CDR3 protein results from TCRdb running MiXCR on the 5' RACE reads. In the table there are 150,000 to 200,000 distinct CDR3 sequences, 11% of which are singletons. What was sequenced was PBMCs or a T cell subset sorted from them (not recorded which). This TCR came from a man younger than 30 who had mild COVID-19 (a few samples of this study predate the infection). Cell type and time point are not known. The V call is TRBV6-5, the J call TRBJ2-7; D unclear. The CDR3 reads CASSPRPFSYEQYV. DNA for the CDR3: TGTGCCAGCAGTCCGCGACCGTTCTCCTACGAGCAGTACGTC.